The present T cell receptor beta chain was sequenced within a study of Ad26.COV2.S vaccination and SARS-CoV-2 variants. The wider study: The trial was COV1001 and the donor's arm was Ad26.COV2.S. Findings and limits, study-wide: Total T cell responses may have been underestimated by the TCR breadth and depth analyses.

CDR3 length: 13 residues. V was clipped by 0 bases and J by 1 base, with 3 bases between them. Germline loops: CDR1 KGHSH, CDR2 LQKENI. TCRdb's table, derived via immunoSEQ multiplex PCR, lists solely in-frame clones and lacks some. The sample holds 400,000 to 500,000 clones; roughly 89% are singletons and the top ten take around 2.5%. This clone was detected a few times. Its antigen is undetermined. Sample treatment: 15 to 20 received Ad26.COV2.S at low or high dose, single or two shots; several received placebo; per-sample allocation not given. Sampling was done on day 63 after the first vaccine or placebo injection.

The J gene is TRBJ1-2, the V gene TRBV18, with D unresolved. The sequence was obtained from a person aged 18-65 years who received the Ad26.COV2.S COVID-19 vaccine or a placebo. Sample: peripheral blood, taken in a trial of Ad26.COV2.S vaccine versus placebo. Written as DNA, the CDR3 is TGTGCCAGCTCACCACCCTTTAACTATGGCTACACCTTC. Translated: CASSPPFNYGYTF.